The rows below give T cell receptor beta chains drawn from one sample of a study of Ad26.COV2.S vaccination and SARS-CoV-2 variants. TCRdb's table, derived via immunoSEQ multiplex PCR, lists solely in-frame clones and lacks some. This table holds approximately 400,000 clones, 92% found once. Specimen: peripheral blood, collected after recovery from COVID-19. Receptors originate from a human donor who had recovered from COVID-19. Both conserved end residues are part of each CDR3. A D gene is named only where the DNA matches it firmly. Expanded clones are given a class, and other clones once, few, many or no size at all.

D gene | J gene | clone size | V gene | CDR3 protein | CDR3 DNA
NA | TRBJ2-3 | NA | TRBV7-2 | CASSLEGHTDTQYF | TGTGCCAGCAGCTTAGAGGGACACACAGATACGCAGTATTTT
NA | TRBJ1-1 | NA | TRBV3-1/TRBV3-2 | CASSDYTTGLDLDTEAFF | TGTGCCAGCAGCGACTATACTACAGGGTTGGATTTGGACACTGAAGCTTTCTTT
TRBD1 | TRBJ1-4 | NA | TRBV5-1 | CASRNRDRGTNEKLFF | TGCGCCAGTCGAAACCGGGACAGGGGAACTAATGAAAAACTGTTTTTT
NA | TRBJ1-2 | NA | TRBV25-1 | CASSEGREVAGYTF | TGTGCCAGCAGTGAGGGCAGGGAGGTTGCTGGCTACACCTTC
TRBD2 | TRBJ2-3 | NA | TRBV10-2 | CASEASGSTDTQYF | TGCGCCAGCGAGGCTAGCGGTAGCACAGATACGCAGTATTTT
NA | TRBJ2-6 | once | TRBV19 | CAVGPGANVLTF | TGTGCCGTGGGCCCTGGGGCCAACGTCCTGACTTTC
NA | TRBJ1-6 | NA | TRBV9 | CASSVDSYNSPLHF | TGTGCCAGCAGCGTCGACTCCTATAATTCACCCCTCCACTTT
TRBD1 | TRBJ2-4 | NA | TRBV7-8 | CASSAPGQGVGNIQYF | TGTGCCAGCAGCGCCCCGGGACAGGGGGTAGGAAACATTCAGTACTTC
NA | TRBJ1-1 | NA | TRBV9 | CASSEDGNTEAFF | TGTGCCAGCAGTGAGGACGGGAACACTGAAGCTTTCTTT
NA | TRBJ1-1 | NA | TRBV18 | CASSPYAGDEAFF | TGTGCCAGCTCACCATATGCAGGGGATGAAGCTTTCTTT
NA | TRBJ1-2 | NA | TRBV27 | CASSSGLYYGYTF | TGTGCCAGCAGTTCGGGACTCTACTATGGCTACACCTTC
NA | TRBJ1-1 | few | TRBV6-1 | CASSEEGTREAFF | TGTGCCAGCAGTGAAGAGGGGACACGTGAAGCTTTCTTT
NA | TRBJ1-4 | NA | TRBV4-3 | CASSQGWGNEKLFF | TGCGCCAGCAGCCAAGGATGGGGGAATGAAAAACTGTTTTTT
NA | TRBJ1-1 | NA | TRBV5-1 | CASSLVGRVENTEAFF | TGCGCCAGCAGCTTGGTGGGACGGGTGGAGAACACTGAAGCTTTCTTT
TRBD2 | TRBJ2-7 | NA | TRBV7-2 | CASSPESGASYEQYF | TGTGCCAGCAGCCCTGAGAGCGGGGCTTCCTACGAGCAGTACTTC